These 21 T cell receptor beta chains were all obtained from the same sample, sequenced in a study of CXCR3-negative and CXCR3-positive naive CD8 T cells. Their antigens are not known. Researchers prepared the TRB cDNA libraries using 5' RACE with UMI labels. From its re-call of the 5' RACE reads, TCRdb lists each CDR3 protein once, without DNA. The sample totals roughly 50,000 distinct CDR3 sequences. Study-level findings and limits: Compared with CXCR3-negative naive cells, CXCR3-positive naive cells showed more hydrophobic TRB CDR3s.

Sequencing used naive CXCR3+ CD8+ T cells from blood. As for subset: CD45RO-CCR7+CD27+CD95- naive CD8+ T cells expressing CXCR3 (TNR3+). Every receptor here comes from a human donor in good health. Some clones in this sample may be carry-over from other donors' samples.

V gene TRBV6-6 combines with J gene TRBJ2-3. Germline V gene lookup returns CDR1 MNHNY and CDR2 SVGAGI (reference sequence). The length of the CDR3 is 15 residues. CDR3 region: CASSYHIAGTDTQYF.

The chain joins TRBV12-5 to TRBJ1-2; TCRdb's D call, TRBD1, is unchecked because there is no DNA. The length of the CDR3 is 14 residues. In germline, CDR1 is LGHNT, CDR2 FRNRAP. CDR3 sequence reads: CASGFGTDDYGYTF.

The chain couples TRBV12-3 or TRBV12-4 to TRBJ2-1; TCRdb lists TRBD1, though no DNA is available to test this call. CDR3 length: 14 amino acids. The CDR3 sequence is CASSGQGRDNEQFF.

This chain links TRBV11-3 with TRBJ2-1; TCRdb calls TRBD1, which cannot be checked without DNA. The CDR3 totals 15 residues. Germline V gene data show CDR1 as SGHNT and CDR2 as YENEEA. Here the CDR3 reads CASSLEGGLNNEQFF. Full variable domain (rest looked up from reference TRBV11-3 and TRBJ2-1): EAGVVQSPRYKIIEKKQPVAFWCNPISGHNTLYWYLQNLGQGPELLIRYENEEAVDDSQLPKDRFSAERLKGVDSTLKIQPAELGDSAVYLCASSLEGGLNNEQFFGPGTRLTVL.

The chain combines TRBV29-1 with TRBJ2-7. The CDR3 contains 12 residues. CDR1 and CDR2 (germline): SQVTM, ANQGSEA. CDR3 loop: CSVEQPPYEQYF.

The chain is built from TRBV20-1 and TRBJ2-2; without DNA, the TCRdb call of TRBD2 cannot be checked. This CDR3 contains 14 residues. Germline V CDR1 and CDR2: DFQATT, SNEGSKA (reference sequence). The CDR3 reads CSVPPGLDTGELFF.

The chain carries TRBV6-4 and TRBJ2-1; without DNA, the TCRdb call of TRBD1 cannot be checked. CDR1 and CDR2 from the germline V gene are MRHNA and SNTAGT. CDR3 length: 11 amino acids. The CDR3 spells CASSQGTEQFF.

The V and J genes are TRBV20-1 and TRBJ1-2. The CDR3 totals 13 residues. Germline V gene lookup returns CDR1 DFQATT and CDR2 SNEGSKA (reference sequence). The CDR3 loop is CSAKVAGPYGYTF.

The chain couples TRBV28 to TRBJ1-5; TCRdb calls TRBD1, which cannot be checked without DNA. Germline V gene lookup returns CDR1 MDHEN and CDR2 SYDVKM. The CDR3 has 14 amino acids. The CDR3 protein is CAPRGWDRGIPQHF.

V gene TRBV5-4 combines with J gene TRBJ2-1; the D gene TCRdb calls, TRBD2, cannot be checked with no DNA. CDR1 and CDR2 (germline): SGHNT, YYREEE (reference sequence). This CDR3 has 15 residues. CDR3 region: CASSLGPSGGNEQFF.

The chain employs TRBV7-9 and TRBJ2-7; TCRdb's D gene call, TRBD1, goes unchecked for lack of DNA. The CDR3 runs to 17 residues. Germline V gene data show CDR1 as SEHNR and CDR2 as FQNEAQ (reference sequence). CDR3 loop: CASSPYHPGQGAYEQYF.

This chain links TRBV6-1 with TRBJ2-7; TCRdb proposes TRBD2, but this gene call is untestable without DNA. The germline gives CDR1 MNHNS, CDR2 SASEGT. The CDR3 has 15 amino acids. CDR3 region: CASSIIRGFGYEQYF.

CDR3 sequence: CASSTHSEANTGELFF. V is TRBV9 and J is TRBJ2-2. CDR3 size: 16 residues. From germline, CDR1 is SGDLS and CDR2 YYNGEE.

The V call is TRBV6-6, the J call TRBJ2-1. The CDR3 is made up of 14 amino acids. The V gene's germline CDR1 is MNHNY and CDR2 SVGAGI (reference sequence). The CDR3 region is CASSYVGNKDEQFF.

V is TRBV6-2 or TRBV6-3 and J is TRBJ2-1; TCRdb's D call, TRBD2, is unchecked because there is no DNA. From germline, CDR1 is MNHEY and CDR2 SVGEGT. The CDR3 is 14 residues long. CDR3 sequence reads: CASRGPTAYNEQFF.

V is TRBV29-1 and J is TRBJ2-7; TCRdb reports TRBD1, a call that lacks DNA to check it against. Germline V CDR1 and CDR2: SQVTM, ANQGSEA. CDR3 size: 12 residues. The CDR3 spells CSVTDNSYEQYF.

The V and J genes are TRBV4-3 and TRBJ1-1. Germline V gene sequence: CDR1 LGHNA, CDR2 YSLEER. CDR3 length equals 15 residues. The CDR3 reads CASSQEKGLNAEAFF.

This chain joins TRBV6-1 and TRBJ2-3; TCRdb calls TRBD2, which cannot be checked without DNA. The germline gives CDR1 MNHNS, CDR2 SASEGT. This CDR3 region has 14 residues. The chain's CDR3 is CASTPGLAGHTQYF.

This clonotype shows up as medium-sized by frequency. J is TRBJ2-7 and V is TRBV4-3; the TCRdb D gene call, TRBD1, has no DNA to confirm it. This CDR3 region has 15 residues. From germline, CDR1 is LGHNA and CDR2 YSLEER. The CDR3 reads CASSPRRGDGYEQYF.

This rearrangement joins TRBV29-1 to TRBJ2-1; TCRdb proposes TRBD1, but this gene call is untestable without DNA. CDR1 and CDR2 from the germline V gene are SQVTM and ANQGSEA. The CDR3 has 15 residues. The CDR3 is CSVEADTNLYNEQFF.

The V and J genes are TRBV7-2 and TRBJ2-7; TCRdb's D gene call, TRBD2, goes unchecked for lack of DNA. The V gene's germline CDR1 is SGHTA and CDR2 FQGNSA. The CDR3 spans 16 residues. CDR3 sequence reads: CASSEGPHGGHYEQYF.